The T cell receptor beta chain described here comes from a study of CD8 T cells in Susac syndrome. RNA totalling roughly 0.5 to 1 ug underwent reverse transcription with random hexamers. TCRdb re-analysed the immunoSEQ multiplex PCR reads in MiXCR, keeping a single row per CDR3 protein. The profile covers around 190,000 distinct CDR3 sequences, with 85% to 95% appearing a single time and approximately 0.094% taken by the ten largest. Germline values: CDR1 SGHTA, CDR2 FQGNSA. The CDR3 consists of 13 residues. V gave up 1 base and J gave up 0 bases, with 3 bases separating them. The source material was CD4+ T cells from PBMCs. The chain carries TRBV7-2 and TRBJ1-1; no firm D call. The TCR originated in a human donor in good health. This CDR3 is CASSLVMNTEAFF. CDR3 DNA: TGTGCCAGCAGCTTAGTTATGAACACTGAAGCTTTCTTT.